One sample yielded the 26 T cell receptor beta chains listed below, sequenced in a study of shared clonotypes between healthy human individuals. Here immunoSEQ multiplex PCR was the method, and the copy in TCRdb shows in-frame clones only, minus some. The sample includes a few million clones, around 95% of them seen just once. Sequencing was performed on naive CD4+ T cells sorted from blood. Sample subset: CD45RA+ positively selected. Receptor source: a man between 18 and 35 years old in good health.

CDR3 sequence reads: CASSPAAFQPQHF. The CDR3 DNA sequence: TGTGCCAGCAGTCCAGCAGCGTTTCAGCCCCAGCATTTT. V usage is TRBV7-9 and J usage is TRBJ1-5; D is unclear. The germline V gene encodes CDR1 SEHNR and CDR2 FQNEAQ (reference sequence). V was clipped by 6 bases and J by 6 bases, with 12 bases between them. The CDR3 contains 13 residues.

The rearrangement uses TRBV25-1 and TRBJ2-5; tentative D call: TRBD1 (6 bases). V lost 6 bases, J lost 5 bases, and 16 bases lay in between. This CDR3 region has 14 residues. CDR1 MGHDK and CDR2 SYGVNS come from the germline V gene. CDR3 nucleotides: TGTGCCAGCAGCCCGCGACAGGTCGTGGAGACCCAGTACTTC. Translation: CASSPRQVVETQYF. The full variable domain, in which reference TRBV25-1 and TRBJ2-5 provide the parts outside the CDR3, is EADIYQTPRYLVIGTGKKITLECSQTMGHDKMYWYQQDPGMELHLIHYSYGVNSTEKGDLSSESTVSRIRTEHFPLTLESARPSHTSQYLCASSPRQVVETQYFGPGTRLLVL.

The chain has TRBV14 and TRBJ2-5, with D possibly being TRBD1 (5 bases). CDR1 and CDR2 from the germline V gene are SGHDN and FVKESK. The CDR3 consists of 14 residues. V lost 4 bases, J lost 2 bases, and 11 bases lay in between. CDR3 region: CASSLRQSQETQYF. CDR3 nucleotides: TGTGCCAGCAGCCTGAGACAGAGTCAAGAGACCCAGTACTTC.

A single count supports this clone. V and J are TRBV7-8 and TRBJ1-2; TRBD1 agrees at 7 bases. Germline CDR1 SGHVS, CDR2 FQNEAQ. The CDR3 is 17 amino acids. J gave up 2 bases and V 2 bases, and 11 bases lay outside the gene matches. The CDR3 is CASSLRAGQTINYGYTF. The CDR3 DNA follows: TGTGCCAGCAGCTTACGGGCGGGACAGACAATCAACTATGGCTACACCTTC. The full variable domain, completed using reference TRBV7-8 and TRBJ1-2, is GAGVSQSPRYKVAKRGQDVALRCDPISGHVSLFWYQQALGQGPEFLTYFQNEAQLDKSGLPSDRFFAERPEGSVSTLKIQRTQQEDSAVYLCASSLRAGQTINYGYTFGSGTRLTVV.

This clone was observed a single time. The CDR3 loop is CASSLAGAAVYEQYF. CDR3 nucleotides: TGTGCCAGCAGCTTAGCAGGGGCTGCCGTTTACGAGCAGTACTTC. The J gene is TRBJ2-7, the V gene TRBV7-2; a weak D match, TRBD1 (5 bases). The CDR3 length is 15 residues. Germline V CDR1 and CDR2: SGHTA, FQGNSA. The V end was cut by 0 bases, the J end by 4 bases, with 13 bases between.

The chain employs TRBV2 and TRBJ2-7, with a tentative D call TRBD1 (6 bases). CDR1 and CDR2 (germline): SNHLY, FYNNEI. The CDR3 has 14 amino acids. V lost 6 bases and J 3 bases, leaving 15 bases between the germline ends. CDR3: CASSPTGLGYEQYF. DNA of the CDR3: TGTGCCAGCAGCCCGACAGGATTGGGCTACGAGCAGTACTTC. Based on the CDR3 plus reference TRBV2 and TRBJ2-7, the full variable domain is EPEVTQTPSHQVTQMGQEVILRCVPISNHLYFYWYRQILGQKVEFLVSFYNNEISEKSEIFDDQFSVERPDGSNFTLKIRSTKLEDSAMYFCASSPTGLGYEQYFGPGTRLTVT.

Written as DNA, the CDR3 is TGTGCCAGCAAGGGGACCACGGGAAACGGGGAGCTGTTTTTT. Protein sequence: CASKGTTGNGELFF. The rearrangement uses TRBV2 and TRBJ2-2; the D gene could be TRBD1 or TRBD2 (5 bases each). Between the trimmed V and J ends, which lost 7 bases and 7 bases, there was a span of 16 bases. CDR3 length: 14 residues. Germline V CDR1 and CDR2: SNHLY, FYNNEI.

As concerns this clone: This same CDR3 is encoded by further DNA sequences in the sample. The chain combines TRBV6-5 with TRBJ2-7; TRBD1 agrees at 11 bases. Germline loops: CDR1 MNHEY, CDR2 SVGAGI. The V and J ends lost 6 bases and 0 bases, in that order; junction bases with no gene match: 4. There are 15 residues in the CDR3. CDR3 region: CASRGTGGLSYEQYF. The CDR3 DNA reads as TGTGCCAGCAGGGGGACAGGGGGTCTCTCCTACGAGCAGTACTTC.

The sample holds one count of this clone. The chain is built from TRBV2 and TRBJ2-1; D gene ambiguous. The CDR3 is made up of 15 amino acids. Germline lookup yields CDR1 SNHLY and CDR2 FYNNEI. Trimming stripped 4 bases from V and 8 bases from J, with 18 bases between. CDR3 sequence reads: CASSATPTVWDEQFF. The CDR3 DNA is TGTGCCAGCAGTGCCACCCCGACCGTCTGGGATGAGCAGTTCTTC.

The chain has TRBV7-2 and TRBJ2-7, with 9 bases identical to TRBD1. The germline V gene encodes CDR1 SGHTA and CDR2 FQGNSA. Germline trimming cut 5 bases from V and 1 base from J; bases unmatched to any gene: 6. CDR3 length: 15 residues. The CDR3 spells CASSPGQGKSYEQYF. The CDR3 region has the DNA TGTGCCAGCAGCCCTGGACAGGGGAAGTCCTACGAGCAGTACTTC.

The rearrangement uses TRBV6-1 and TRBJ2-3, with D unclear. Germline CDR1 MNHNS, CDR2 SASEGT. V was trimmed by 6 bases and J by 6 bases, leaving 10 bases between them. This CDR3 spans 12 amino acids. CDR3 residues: CASRISMDTQYF. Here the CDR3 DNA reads TGTGCCAGCAGGATCTCTATGGATACGCAGTATTTT.

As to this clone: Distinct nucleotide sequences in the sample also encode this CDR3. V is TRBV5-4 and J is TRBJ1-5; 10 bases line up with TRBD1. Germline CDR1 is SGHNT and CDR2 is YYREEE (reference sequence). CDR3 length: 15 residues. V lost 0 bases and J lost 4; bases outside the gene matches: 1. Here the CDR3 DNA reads TGTGCCAGCAGCTTGGCGGGACAGGGGAATCAGCCCCAGCATTTT. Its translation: CASSLAGQGNQPQHF.

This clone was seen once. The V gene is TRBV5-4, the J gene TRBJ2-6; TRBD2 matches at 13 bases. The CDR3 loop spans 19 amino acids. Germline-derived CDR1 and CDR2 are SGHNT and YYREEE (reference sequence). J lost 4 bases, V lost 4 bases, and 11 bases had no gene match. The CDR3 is CASSQAGTSGATGANVLTF. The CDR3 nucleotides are TGTGCCAGCAGCCAGGCCGGGACTAGCGGGGCCACAGGGGCCAACGTCCTGACTTTC.

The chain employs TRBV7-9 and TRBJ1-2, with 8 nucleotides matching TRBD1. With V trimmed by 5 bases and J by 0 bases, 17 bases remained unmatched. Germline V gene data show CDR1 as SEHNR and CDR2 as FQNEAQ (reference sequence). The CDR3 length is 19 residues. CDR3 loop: CASSLRRQGISSSNYGYTF. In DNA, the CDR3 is TGTGCCAGCAGCCTACGAAGACAGGGGATTTCCTCCTCTAACTATGGCTACACCTTC.

CDR3 loop: CASSPLSSGSVQETQYF. The CDR3 nucleotides are TGTGCCAGCAGCCCCTTATCTAGCGGGAGTGTCCAAGAGACCCAGTACTTC. This chain uses TRBV27 with TRBJ2-5, with 10 nucleotides matching TRBD2. CDR1 and CDR2 from the germline V gene are MNHEY and SMNVEV (reference sequence). The length of the CDR3 is 17 residues. V lost 6 bases, J lost 1 base, and 11 bases stayed unmatched.

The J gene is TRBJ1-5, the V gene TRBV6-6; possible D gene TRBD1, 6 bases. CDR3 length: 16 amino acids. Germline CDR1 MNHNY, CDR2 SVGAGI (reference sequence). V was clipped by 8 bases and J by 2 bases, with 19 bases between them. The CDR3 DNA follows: TGTGCCAGCCAAAAGGGAGCAGGGGTAGGCAATCAGCCCCAGCATTTT. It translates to CASQKGAGVGNQPQHF.

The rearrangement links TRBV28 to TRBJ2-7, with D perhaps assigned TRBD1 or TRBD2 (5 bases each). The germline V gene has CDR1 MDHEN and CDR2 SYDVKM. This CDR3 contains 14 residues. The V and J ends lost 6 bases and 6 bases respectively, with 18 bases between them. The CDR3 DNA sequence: TGTGCCAGCAGCCGCCGGGACGGACCGGGCGAGCAGTACTTC. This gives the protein CASSRRDGPGEQYF.

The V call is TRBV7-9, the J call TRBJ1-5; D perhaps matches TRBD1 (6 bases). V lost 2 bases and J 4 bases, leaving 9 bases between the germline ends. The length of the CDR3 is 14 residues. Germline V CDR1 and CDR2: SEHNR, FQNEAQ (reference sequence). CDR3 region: CASSLTGRNQPQHF. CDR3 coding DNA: TGTGCCAGCAGCTTAACAGGGAGGAATCAGCCCCAGCATTTT.

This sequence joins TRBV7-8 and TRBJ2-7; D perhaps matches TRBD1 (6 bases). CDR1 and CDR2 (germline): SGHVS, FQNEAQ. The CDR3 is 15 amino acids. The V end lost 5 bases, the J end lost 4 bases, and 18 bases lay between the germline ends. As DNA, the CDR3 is TGTGCCAGCAGCCTAGAGACAGGCTCGGGGTACGAGCAGTACTTC. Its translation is CASSLETGSGYEQYF.

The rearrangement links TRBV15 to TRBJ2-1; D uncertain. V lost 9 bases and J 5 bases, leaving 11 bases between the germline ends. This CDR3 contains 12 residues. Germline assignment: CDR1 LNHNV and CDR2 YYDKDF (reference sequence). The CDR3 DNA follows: TGTGCCACTAGATTCTATAACAATGAGCAGTTCTTC. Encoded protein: CATRFYNNEQFF.

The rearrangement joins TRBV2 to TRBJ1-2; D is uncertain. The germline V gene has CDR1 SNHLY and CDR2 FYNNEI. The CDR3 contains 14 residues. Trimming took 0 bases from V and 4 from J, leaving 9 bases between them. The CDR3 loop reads CASSEAPAGYGYTF. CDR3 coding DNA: TGTGCCAGCAGTGAAGCCCCGGCCGGCTATGGCTACACCTTC.

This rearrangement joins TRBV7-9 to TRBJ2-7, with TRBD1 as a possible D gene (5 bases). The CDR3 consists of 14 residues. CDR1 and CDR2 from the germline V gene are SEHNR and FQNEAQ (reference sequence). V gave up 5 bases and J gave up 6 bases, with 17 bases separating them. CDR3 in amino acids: CASSQGKGPREQYF. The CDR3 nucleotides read TGTGCCAGCAGCCAAGGGAAGGGGCCGCGCGAGCAGTACTTC.

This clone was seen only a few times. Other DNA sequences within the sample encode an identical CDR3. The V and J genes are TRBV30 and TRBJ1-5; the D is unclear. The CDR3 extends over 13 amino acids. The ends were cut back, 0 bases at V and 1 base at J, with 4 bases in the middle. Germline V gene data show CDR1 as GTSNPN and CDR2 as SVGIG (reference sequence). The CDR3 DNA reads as TGTGCCTGGAGTGTCGGCAGCAATCAGCCCCAGCATTTT. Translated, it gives CAWSVGSNQPQHF.

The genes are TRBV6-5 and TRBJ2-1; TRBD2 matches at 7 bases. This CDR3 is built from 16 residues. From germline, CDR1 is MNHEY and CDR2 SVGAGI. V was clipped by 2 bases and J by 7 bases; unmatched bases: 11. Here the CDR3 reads CASSYEKREALNEQFF. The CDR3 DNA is TGTGCCAGCAGTTACGAAAAGCGGGAAGCCCTTAATGAGCAGTTCTTC.

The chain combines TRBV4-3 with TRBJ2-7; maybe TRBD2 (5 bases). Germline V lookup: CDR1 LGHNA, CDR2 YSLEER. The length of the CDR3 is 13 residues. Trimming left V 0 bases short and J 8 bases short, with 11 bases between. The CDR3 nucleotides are TGCGCCAGCAGCCAAGAGGGGTCGGGGAAGCAGTACTTC. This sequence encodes CASSQEGSGKQYF.

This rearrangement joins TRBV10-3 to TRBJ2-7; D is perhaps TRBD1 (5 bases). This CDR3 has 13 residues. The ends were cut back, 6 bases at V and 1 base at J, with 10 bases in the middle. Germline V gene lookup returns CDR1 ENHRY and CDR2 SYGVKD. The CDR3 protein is CAIRDDRSYEQYF. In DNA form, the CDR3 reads TGTGCCATCAGGGACGACAGATCCTACGAGCAGTACTTC.